This record looks at one T cell receptor beta chain sequence and its context. The target antigen is unknown. Recipients boosted at about 4 weeks or about 12 weeks are pooled. This specimen belongs to a study of T cell responses to AZD1222 COVID-19 vaccine. Here immunoSEQ multiplex PCR was the method, and the copy in TCRdb shows in-frame clones only, minus some. The sample consists of around 120,000 clones, just under 95% of them appearing once. Overall study results and limits: Most donors were white British and more were female, and clonal diversity was possibly underestimated. There were repertoire samples only from the period after the peak T cell response. Seropositive AZD1222 recipients at baseline numbered only six or seven.

This CDR3 has 16 amino acids. The V gene is TRBV21-1, the J gene TRBJ2-1; TRBD2, the table's D call, was not compared with the DNA. TRBV21-1 is given as a pseudogene. This sample comprised peripheral blood, obtained 28 days after the second AZD1222 dose. The receptor comes from an adult who received the AZD1222 COVID-19 vaccine. As DNA, the CDR3 is TGTGCCAGCAGCTGGGGGACTAGCGGGAGGGGCAATGAGCAGTTCTTC. It is translated as CASSWGTSGRGNEQFF.